This entry features one T cell receptor (beta chain) sequence. The data were obtained in a study of control samples from healthy donors and cancer patients. The repertoire was sequenced with immunoSEQ multiplex PCR; TCRdb's copy has only in-frame clones and lacks some. There are 2,900 or so clones in the sample; approximately 80% occur only once, and under 30% lies in the top ten. The sequenced sample was formalin-fixed, paraffin-embedded tissue. This sequence originates from a male donor with melanoma.

The CDR3 DNA reads TGCGCCAGCAGCACTGACCCTGGACGGCTGAACACTGAAGCTTTCTTT. It codes for CASSTDPGRLNTEAFF. J is TRBJ1-1 and V is TRBV5-1; D unresolved. CDR1 is SGHRS and CDR2 is YFSETQ in the germline V gene. This CDR3 has 16 amino acids. Trimming cost V 4 bases and J 0 bases, with 16 bases left between them.